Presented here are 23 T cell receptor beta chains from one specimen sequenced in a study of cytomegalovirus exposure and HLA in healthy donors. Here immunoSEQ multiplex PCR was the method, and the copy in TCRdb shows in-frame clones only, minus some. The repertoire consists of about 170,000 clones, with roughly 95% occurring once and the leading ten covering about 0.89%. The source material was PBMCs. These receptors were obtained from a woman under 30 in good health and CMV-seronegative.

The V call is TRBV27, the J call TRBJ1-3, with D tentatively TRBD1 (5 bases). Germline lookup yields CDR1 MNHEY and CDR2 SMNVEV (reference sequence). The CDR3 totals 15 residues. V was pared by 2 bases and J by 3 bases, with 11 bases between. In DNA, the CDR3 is TGTGCCAGCAGTTTAAGTGGGGGGGGTGGAAACACCATATATTTT. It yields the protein CASSLSGGGGNTIYF.

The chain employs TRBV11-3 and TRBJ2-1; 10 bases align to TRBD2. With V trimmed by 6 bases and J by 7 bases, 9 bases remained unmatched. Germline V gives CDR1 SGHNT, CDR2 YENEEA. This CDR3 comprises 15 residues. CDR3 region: CASSLSGGWKNEQFF. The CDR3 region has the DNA TGTGCCAGCAGTCTTAGCGGGGGGTGGAAAAATGAGCAGTTCTTC.

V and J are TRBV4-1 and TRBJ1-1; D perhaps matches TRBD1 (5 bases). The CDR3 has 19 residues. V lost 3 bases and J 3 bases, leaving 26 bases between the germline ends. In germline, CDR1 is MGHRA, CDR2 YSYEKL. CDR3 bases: TGCGCCAGCAGCCACCCAATATCCGGGCCCCGCGCGGGGGACACTGAAGCTTTCTTT. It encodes CASSHPISGPRAGDTEAFF.

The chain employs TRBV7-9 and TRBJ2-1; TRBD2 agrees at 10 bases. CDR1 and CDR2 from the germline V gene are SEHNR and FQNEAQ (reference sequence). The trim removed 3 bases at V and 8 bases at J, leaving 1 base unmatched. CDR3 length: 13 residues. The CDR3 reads CASSFTSGDEQFF. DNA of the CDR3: TGTGCCAGCAGCTTCACTAGCGGGGATGAGCAGTTCTTC.

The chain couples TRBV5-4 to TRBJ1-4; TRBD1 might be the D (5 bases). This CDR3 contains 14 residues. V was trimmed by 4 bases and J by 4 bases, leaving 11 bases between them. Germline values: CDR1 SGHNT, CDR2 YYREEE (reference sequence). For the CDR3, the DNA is TGTGCCAGCAGCCTAGGACAAAATAATGAAAAACTGTTTTTT. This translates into CASSLGQNNEKLFF.

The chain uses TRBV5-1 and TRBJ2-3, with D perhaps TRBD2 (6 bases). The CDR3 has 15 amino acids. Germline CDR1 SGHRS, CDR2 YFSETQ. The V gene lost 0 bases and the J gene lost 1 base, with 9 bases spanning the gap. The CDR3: CASSLGGAGTDTQYF. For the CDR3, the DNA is TGCGCCAGCAGCTTGGGCGGGGCCGGCACAGATACGCAGTATTTT.

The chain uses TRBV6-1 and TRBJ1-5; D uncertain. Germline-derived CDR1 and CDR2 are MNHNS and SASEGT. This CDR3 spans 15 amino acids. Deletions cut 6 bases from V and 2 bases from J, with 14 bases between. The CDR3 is CASSEGFWGNQPQHF. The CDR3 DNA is TGTGCCAGCAGCGAGGGATTTTGGGGCAATCAGCCCCAGCATTTT.

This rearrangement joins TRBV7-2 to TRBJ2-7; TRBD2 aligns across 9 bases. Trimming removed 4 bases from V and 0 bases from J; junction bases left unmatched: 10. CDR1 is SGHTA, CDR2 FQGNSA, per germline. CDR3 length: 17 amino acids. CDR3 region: CASSSRAGGIFSYEQYF. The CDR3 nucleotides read TGTGCCAGCAGCTCCCGAGCGGGGGGAATCTTCTCCTACGAGCAGTACTTC.

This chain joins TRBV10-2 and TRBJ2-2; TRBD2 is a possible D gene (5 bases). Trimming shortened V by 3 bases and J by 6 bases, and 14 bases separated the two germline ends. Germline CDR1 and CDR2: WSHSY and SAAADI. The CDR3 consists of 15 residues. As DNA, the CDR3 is TGCGCCAGCAGTGACCCCGGACGGGGTTCCGGGGAGCTGTTTTTT. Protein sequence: CASSDPGRGSGELFF.

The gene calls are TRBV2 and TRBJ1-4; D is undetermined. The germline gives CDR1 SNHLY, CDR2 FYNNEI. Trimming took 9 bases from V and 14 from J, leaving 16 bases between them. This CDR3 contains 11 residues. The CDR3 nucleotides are TGTGCCAGTCGAGGCTGGAGTCGGCTGTTTTTT. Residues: CASRGWSRLFF.

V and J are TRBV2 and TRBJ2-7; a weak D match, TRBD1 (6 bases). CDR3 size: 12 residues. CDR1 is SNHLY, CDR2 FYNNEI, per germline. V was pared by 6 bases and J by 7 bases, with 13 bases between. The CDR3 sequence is CASSLQGPEQYF. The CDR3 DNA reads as TGTGCCAGCAGCCTACAGGGACCGGAGCAGTACTTC.

The CDR3: CATSRLLAGQETQYF. CDR3 coding DNA: TGTGCCACCAGCAGGCTACTAGCGGGGCAAGAGACCCAGTACTTC. The genes are TRBV15 and TRBJ2-5; 10 bases are a match to TRBD2. The trim removed 3 bases at V and 2 bases at J, leaving 3 bases unmatched. The CDR3 runs to 15 residues. Germline V gene sequence: CDR1 LNHNV, CDR2 YYDKDF (reference sequence).

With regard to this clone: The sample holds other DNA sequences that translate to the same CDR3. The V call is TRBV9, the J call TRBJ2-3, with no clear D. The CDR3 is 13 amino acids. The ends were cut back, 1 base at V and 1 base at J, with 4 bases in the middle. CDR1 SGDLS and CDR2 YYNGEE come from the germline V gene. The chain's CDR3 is CASSVQGTDTQYF. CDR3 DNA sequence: TGTGCCAGCAGCGTACAGGGCACAGATACGCAGTATTTT.

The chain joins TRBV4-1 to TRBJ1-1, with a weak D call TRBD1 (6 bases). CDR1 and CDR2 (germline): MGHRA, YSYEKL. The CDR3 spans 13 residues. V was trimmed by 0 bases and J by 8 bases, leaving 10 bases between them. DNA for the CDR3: TGCGCCAGCAGCCAAGATGCCGGGACAGAAGCTTTCTTT. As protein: CASSQDAGTEAFF.

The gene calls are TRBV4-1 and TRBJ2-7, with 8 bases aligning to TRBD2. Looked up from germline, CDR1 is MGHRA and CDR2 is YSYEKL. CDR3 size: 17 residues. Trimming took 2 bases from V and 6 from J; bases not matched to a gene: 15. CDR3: CASSQTVGGDGSAEQYF. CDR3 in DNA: TGCGCCAGCAGCCAAACCGTCGGGGGGGATGGGTCGGCCGAGCAGTACTTC.

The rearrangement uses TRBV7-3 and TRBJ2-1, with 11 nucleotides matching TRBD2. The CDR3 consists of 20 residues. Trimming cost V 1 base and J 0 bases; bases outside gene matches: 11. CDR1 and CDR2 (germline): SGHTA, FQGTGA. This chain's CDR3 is CASSLKPSGGLPSSYNEQFF. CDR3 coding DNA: TGTGCCAGCAGCTTAAAGCCTAGCGGGGGGCTTCCGAGCTCCTACAATGAGCAGTTCTTC.

The CDR3 reads CASSQDWRGTEVNEQFF. The CDR3 coding sequence is TGCGCCAGCAGCCAAGATTGGAGGGGCACGGAGGTCAATGAGCAGTTCTTC. The chain links TRBV4-3 to TRBJ2-1, with D possibly being TRBD2 (6 bases). Per the germline V gene, CDR1 is LGHNA and CDR2 is YSLEER. Deletions cut 0 bases from V and 6 bases from J, with 18 bases between. This CDR3 comprises 17 residues.

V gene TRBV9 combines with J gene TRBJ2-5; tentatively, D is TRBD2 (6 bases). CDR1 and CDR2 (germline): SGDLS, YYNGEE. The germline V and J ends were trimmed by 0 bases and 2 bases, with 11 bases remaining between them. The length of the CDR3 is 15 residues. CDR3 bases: TGTGCCAGCAGCGTAGGTCATCTAGCGCAAGAGACCCAGTACTTC. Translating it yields CASSVGHLAQETQYF.

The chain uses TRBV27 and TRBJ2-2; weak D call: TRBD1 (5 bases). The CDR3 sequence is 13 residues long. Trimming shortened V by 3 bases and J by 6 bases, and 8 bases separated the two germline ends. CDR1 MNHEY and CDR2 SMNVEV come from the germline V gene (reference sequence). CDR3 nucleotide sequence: TGTGCCAGCAGTTTGCAGGGTTCCGGGGAGCTGTTTTTT. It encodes CASSLQGSGELFF.

CDR3 in amino acids: CASSSGTANTEAFF. The CDR3 coding sequence is TGTGCCAGCAGCTCCGGGACAGCGAACACTGAAGCTTTCTTT. V gene TRBV9 combines with J gene TRBJ1-1, with 7 nucleotides matching TRBD1. The V gene's germline CDR1 is SGDLS and CDR2 YYNGEE. The CDR3 extends over 14 amino acids. Trimming took 4 bases from V and 1 from J; bases not matched to a gene: 4.

The CDR3 nucleotides are TGTGCCAGCTCACCCACAGGGGTCGGAAACACCATATATTTT. This sequence encodes CASSPTGVGNTIYF. The chain couples TRBV18 to TRBJ1-3; 7 bases map to TRBD1. The V and J ends lost 3 bases and 4 bases, in that order; junction bases with no gene match: 3. The CDR3 contains 14 residues. Germline lookup yields CDR1 KGHSH and CDR2 LQKENI.

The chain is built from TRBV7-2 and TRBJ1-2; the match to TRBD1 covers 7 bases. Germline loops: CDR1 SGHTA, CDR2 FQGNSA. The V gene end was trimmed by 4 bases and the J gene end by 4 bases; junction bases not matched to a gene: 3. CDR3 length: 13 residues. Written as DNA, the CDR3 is TGTGCCAGCAGCTCCGACAGGGTCTATGGCTACACCTTC. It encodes CASSSDRVYGYTF.

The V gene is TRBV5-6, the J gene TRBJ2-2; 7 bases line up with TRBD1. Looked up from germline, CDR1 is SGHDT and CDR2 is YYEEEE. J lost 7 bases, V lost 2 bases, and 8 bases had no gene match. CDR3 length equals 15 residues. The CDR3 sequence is CASSFMTGQIGELFF. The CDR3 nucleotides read TGTGCCAGCAGCTTTATGACAGGGCAGATCGGGGAGCTGTTTTTT.